This paragraph covers one T cell receptor (beta chain) sequence. Antigen: not known. In preparing the TRB cDNA libraries, 5' RACE with UMI labels was used. TCRdb re-called the 5' RACE reads, yielding one record per CDR3 amino acid sequence without DNA. The sample data list about 120,000 distinct CDR3 sequences. The sample comes from a study of CXCR3-negative and CXCR3-positive naive CD8 T cells. Investigators sorted each CD8+ T cell subset in triplicate, taking roughly 330,000 cells each time. The CDR3 consists of 15 residues. The germline CDR1 and CDR2 sequences are LGHNA and YNFKEQ. Findings and caveats of the study: Naive subsets had comparable surface CD5; TCR strength was inferred from TRB CDR3 properties. Hydrophobicity was higher for TRB CDR3s found in CXCR3-positive naive cells than in CXCR3-negative naive cells. Comparison of naive CXCR3-negative and CXCR3-positive cells revealed similar TRBV-TRBJ usage, while memory cells differed.

Sequenced input: naive CXCR3+ CD8+ T cells from blood. Regarding subset: CD45RO-CCR7+CD27+CD95- naive CD8+ T cells expressing CXCR3 (TNR3+). The sequence derives from a human donor in good health. Some clones in this sample may be carry-over from other donors' samples. V and J are TRBV4-2 and TRBJ1-2; the D call of TRBD1 rests on TCRdb alone, since no DNA is present to check it. The CDR3 spells CASSQERGLYYGYTF.